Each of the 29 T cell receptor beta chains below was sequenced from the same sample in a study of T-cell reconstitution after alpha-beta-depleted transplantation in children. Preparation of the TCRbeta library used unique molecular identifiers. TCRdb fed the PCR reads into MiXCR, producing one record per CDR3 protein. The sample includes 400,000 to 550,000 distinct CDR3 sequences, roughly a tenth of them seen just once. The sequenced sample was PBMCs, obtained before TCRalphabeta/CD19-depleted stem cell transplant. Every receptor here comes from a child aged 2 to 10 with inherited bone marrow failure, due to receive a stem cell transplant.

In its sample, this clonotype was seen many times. CDR3 residues: CASSEYGPETQYF. CDR3 bases: TGTGCCAGCAGTGAGTATGGACCAGAGACCCAGTACTTC. V gene TRBV2 combines with J gene TRBJ2-5; D unclear. V was shortened by 3 bases and J by 4 bases, with 9 bases between the two germline ends. CDR1 and CDR2 (germline): SNHLY, FYNNEI. There are 13 residues in the CDR3.

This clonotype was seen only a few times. The CDR3 loop reads CASSPGTGGNSPLHF. The CDR3 DNA follows: TGTGCCAGCAGCCCCGGGACAGGGGGTAATTCACCCCTCCACTTT. The chain is built from TRBV16 and TRBJ1-6, with 11 positions matching TRBD1. Trimming at V came to 4 bases and at J to 6 bases, leaving 2 bases not matched to a gene. Germline CDR1 and CDR2: KGHSY and FQNENV. This CDR3 comprises 15 residues.

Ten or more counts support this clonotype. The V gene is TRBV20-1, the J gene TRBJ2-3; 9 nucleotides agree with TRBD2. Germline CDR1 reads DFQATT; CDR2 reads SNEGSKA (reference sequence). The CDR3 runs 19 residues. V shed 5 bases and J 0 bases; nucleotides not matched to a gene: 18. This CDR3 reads CSAETQNVLTSGSTDTQYF. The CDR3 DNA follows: TGCAGTGCTGAAACCCAGAACGTACTCACTAGCGGGAGCACAGATACGCAGTATTTT.

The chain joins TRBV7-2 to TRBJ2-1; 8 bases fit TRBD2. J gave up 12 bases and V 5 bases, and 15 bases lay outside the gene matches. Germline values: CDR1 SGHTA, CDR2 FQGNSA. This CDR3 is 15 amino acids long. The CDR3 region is CASSPPGLAGSGQFF. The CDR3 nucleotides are TGTGCCAGCAGCCCCCCCGGACTAGCCGGATCTGGGCAGTTCTTC.

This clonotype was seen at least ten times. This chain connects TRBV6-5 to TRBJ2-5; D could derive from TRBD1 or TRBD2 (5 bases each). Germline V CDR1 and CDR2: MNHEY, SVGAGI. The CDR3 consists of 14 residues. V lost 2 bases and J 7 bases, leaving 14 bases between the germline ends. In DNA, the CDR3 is TGTGCCAGCAGTTACGGGACCGCCGAGGTGACCCAGTACTTC. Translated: CASSYGTAEVTQYF.

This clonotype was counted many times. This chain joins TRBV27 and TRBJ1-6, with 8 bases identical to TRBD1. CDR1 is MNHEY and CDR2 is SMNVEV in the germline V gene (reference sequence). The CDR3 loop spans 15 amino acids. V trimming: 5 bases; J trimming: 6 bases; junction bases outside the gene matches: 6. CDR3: CASSQQGGLNSPLHF. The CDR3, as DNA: TGTGCCAGCAGTCAACAGGGGGGCCTTAATTCACCCCTCCACTTT.

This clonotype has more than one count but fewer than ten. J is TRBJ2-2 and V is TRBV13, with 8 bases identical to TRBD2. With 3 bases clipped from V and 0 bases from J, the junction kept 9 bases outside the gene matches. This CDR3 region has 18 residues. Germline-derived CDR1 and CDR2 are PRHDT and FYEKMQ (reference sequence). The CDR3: CASSFGASGFANTGELFF. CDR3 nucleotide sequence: TGTGCCAGCAGCTTCGGGGCTAGCGGGTTTGCGAACACCGGGGAGCTGTTTTTT.

The CDR3 is CASSQDWLLGVGGPYNEQFF. CDR3 coding DNA: TGCGCCAGCAGCCAAGATTGGCTCCTGGGGGTGGGGGGCCCCTACAATGAGCAGTTCTTC. The rearrangement joins TRBV4-3 to TRBJ2-1; D possibly uses TRBD1 or TRBD2 (6 bases each). The V end was cut by 0 bases, the J end by 2 bases, with 23 bases between. CDR1 is LGHNA and CDR2 is YSLEER in the germline V gene. This CDR3 has 20 residues.

DNA of the CDR3: TGTGCCAGCAGTTTATTCGGCGGACCCAATCAGCCCCAGCATTTT. This sequence encodes CASSLFGGPNQPQHF. The rearrangement joins TRBV27 to TRBJ1-5; D unresolved. V was shortened by 1 base and J by 3 bases, with 10 bases between the two germline ends. Per the germline V gene, CDR1 is MNHEY and CDR2 is SMNVEV (reference sequence). This CDR3 has 15 amino acids.

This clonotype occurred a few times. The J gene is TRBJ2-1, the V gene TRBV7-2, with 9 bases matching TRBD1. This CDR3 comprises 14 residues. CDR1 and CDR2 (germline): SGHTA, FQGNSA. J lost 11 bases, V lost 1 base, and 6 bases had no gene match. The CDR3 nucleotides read TGTGCCAGCAGCTTAGTCATGGACAGGGGTCAGCAGTTCTTC. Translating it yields CASSLVMDRGQQFF.

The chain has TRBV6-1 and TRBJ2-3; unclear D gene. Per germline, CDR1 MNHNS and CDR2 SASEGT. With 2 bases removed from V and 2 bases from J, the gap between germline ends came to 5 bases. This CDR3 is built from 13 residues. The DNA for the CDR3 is TGTGCCAGCAGTGAACTTAACACAGATACGCAGTATTTT. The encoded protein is CASSELNTDTQYF.

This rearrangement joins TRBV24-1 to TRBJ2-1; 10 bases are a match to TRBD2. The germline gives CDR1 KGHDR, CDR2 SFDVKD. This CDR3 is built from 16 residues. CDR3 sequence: CAASDPGLAGDNEQFF. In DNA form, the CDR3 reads TGTGCGGCCAGTGATCCGGGGCTAGCGGGAGACAATGAGCAGTTCTTC.

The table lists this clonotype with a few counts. The CDR3 loop reads CASSLGILGYTF. As DNA, the CDR3 is TGTGCCAGCAGTTTGGGGATTCTTGGCTACACCTTC. The chain uses TRBV12-3 or TRBV12-4 and TRBJ1-2; D gene unclear. Trimming left V 3 bases short and J 7 bases short, with 9 bases between. This CDR3 spans 12 amino acids.

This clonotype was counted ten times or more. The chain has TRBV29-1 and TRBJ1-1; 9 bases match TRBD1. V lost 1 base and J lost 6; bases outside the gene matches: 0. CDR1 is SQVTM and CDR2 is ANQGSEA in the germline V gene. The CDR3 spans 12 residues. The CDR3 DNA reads TGCAGCGTTGAAGGACAGGGGGCTGAAGCTTTCTTT. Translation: CSVEGQGAEAFF. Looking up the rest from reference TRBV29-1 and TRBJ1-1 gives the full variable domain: SAVISQKPSRDICQRGTSLTIQCQVDSQVTMMFWYRQQPGQSLTLIATANQGSEATYESGFVIDKFPISRPNLTFSTLTVSNMSPEDSSIYLCSVEGQGAEAFFGQGTRLTVV.

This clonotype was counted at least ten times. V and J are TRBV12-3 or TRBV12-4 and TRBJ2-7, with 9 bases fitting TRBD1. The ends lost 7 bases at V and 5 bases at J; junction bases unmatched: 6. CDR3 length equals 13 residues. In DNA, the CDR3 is TGTGCCAGCAAGTGGGGACAGGGCGACGAGCAGTACTTC. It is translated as CASKWGQGDEQYF.

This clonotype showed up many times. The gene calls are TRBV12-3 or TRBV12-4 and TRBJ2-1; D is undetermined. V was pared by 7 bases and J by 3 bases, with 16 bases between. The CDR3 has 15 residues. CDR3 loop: CASTNGPGNYNEQFF. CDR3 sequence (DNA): TGTGCCAGCACCAATGGACCGGGCAACTACAATGAGCAGTTCTTC.

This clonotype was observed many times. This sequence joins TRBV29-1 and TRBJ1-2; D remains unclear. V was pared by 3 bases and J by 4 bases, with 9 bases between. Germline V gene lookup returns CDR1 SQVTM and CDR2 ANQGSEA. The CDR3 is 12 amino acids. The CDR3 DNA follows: TGCAGCGTTGATGCGCAGCTCTATGGCTACACCTTC. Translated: CSVDAQLYGYTF.

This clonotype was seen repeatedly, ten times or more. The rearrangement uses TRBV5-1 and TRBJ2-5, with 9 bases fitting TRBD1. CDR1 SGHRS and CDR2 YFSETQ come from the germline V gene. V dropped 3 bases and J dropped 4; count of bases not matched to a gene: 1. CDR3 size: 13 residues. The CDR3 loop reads CASSSTGGETQYF. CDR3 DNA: TGCGCCAGCAGCTCGACAGGGGGAGAGACCCAGTACTTC.

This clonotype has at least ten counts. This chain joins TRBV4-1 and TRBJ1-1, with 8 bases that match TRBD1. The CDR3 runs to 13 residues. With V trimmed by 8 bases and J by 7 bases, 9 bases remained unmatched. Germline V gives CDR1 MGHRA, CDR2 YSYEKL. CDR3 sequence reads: CASGLQGGIEAFF. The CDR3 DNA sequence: TGCGCCAGCGGACTACAGGGGGGGATTGAAGCTTTCTTT.

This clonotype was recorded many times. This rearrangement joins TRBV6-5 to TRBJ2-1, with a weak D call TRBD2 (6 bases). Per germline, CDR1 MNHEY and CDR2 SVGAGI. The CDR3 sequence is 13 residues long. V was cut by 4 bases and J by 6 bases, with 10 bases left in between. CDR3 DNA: TGTGCCAGCAGTTTCGGGACTCTCAATGAGCAGTTCTTC. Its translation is CASSFGTLNEQFF.

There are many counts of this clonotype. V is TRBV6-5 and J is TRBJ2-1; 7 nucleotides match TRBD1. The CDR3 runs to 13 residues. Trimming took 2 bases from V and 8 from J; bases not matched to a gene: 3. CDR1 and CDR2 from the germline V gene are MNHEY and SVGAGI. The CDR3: CASSYTGVDEQFF. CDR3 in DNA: TGTGCCAGCAGTTACACAGGGGTGGATGAGCAGTTCTTC.

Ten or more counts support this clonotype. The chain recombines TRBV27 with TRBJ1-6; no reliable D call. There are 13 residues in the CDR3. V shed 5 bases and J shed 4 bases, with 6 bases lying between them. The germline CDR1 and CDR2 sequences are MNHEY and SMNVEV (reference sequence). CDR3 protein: CASSVLYNSPLHF. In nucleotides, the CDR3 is TGTGCCAGCAGTGTCTTATATAATTCACCCCTCCACTTT.

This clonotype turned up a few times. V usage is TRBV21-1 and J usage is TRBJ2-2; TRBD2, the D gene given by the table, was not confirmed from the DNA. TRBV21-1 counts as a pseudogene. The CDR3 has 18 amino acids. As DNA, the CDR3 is TGTGCCAGCAGCAGCACCGGGGCTAGCGGGAGTAACACCGGGGAGCTGTTTTTT. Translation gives CASSSTGASGSNTGELFF.

In nucleotides, the CDR3 is TGCGCCAGCAGCTCGGGGCCAAACACTGAAGCTTTCTTT. Its translation is CASSSGPNTEAFF. The V call is TRBV5-1, the J call TRBJ1-1; possibly TRBD1 for D (5 bases). There are 13 residues in the CDR3. V lost 3 bases and J 2 bases, leaving 8 bases between the germline ends. Germline CDR1 and CDR2: SGHRS and YFSETQ.

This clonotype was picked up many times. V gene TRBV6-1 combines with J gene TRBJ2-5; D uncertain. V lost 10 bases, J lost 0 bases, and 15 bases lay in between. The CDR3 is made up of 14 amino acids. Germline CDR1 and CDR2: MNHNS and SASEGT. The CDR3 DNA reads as TGTGCCACCAAAGGCGGAGAGTACCAAGAGACCCAGTACTTC. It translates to CATKGGEYQETQYF.

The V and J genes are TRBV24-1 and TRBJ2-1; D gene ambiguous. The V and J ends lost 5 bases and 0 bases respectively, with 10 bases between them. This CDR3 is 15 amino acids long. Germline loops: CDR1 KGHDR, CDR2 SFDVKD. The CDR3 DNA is TGTGCCACCAGTGTAGCTCATAGCTCCTACAATGAGCAGTTCTTC. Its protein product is CATSVAHSSYNEQFF.

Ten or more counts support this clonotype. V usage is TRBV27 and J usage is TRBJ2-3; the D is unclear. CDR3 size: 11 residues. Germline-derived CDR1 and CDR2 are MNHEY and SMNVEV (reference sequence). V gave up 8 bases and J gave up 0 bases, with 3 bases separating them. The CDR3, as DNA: TGTGCCAGCGCTAGCACAGATACGCAGTATTTT. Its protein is CASASTDTQYF.

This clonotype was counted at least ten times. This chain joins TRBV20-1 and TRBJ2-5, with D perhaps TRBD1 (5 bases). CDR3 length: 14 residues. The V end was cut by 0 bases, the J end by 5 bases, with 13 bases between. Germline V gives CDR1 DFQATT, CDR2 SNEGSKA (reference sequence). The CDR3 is CSARDQGVRETQYF. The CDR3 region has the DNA TGCAGTGCTAGAGACCAAGGGGTTAGGGAGACCCAGTACTTC.

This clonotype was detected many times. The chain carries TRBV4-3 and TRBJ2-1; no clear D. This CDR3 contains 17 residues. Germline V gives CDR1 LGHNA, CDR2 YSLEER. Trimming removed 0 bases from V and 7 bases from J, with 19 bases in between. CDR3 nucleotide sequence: TGCGCCAGCAGCCAAGAAGTTCCCCCTGGAGTTTCAAATGAGCAGTTCTTC. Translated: CASSQEVPPGVSNEQFF.